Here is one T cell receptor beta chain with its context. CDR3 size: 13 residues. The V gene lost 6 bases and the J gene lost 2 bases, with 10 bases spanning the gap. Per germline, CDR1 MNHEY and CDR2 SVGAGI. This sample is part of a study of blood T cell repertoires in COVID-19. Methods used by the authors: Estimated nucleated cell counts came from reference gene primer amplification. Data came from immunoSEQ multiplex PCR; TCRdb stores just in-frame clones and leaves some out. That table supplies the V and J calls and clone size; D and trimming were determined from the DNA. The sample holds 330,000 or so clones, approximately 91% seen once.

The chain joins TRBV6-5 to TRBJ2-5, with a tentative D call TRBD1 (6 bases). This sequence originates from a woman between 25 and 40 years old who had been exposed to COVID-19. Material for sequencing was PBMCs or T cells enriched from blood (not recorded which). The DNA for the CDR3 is TGTGCCAGCAGCCCGGACAGTCAAGAGACCCAGTACTTC. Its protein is CASSPDSQETQYF.